Below are 26 T cell receptor beta chains sequenced from a single sample in a study of cytomegalovirus exposure and HLA in healthy donors. The study ran its PCR with 60 Vbeta and 13 Jbeta primers. Generated by immunoSEQ multiplex PCR, the TCRdb table keeps only in-frame clones and is missing some. Of approximately 120,000 clones in the sample, more than 75% were seen once. Sequenced: PBMCs. Receptors originate from a man aged 25-45 years in good health and CMV-seropositive.

V usage is TRBV28 and J usage is TRBJ1-3; D not resolved. V lost 10 bases, J lost 4 bases, and 14 bases lay in between. The V gene's germline CDR1 is MDHEN and CDR2 SYDVKM. The CDR3 consists of 13 residues. The DNA for the CDR3 is TGTGCCATCCGTCCGGGGAGCGGAAACACCATATATTTT. Translation: CAIRPGSGNTIYF.

The V and J genes are TRBV29-1 and TRBJ1-4; D uncertain. Trimming took off 6 bases at V and 0 bases at J, with 8 bases between the two ends. Germline V gene data show CDR1 as SQVTM and CDR2 as ANQGSEA. There are 13 residues in the CDR3. The CDR3 reads CSVGRATNEKLFF. CDR3 DNA sequence: TGCAGCGTCGGGAGGGCAACTAATGAAAAACTGTTTTTT.

The chain links TRBV28 to TRBJ1-5; D ambiguous. V lost 8 bases and J 7 bases, leaving 15 bases between the germline ends. The CDR3 consists of 13 residues. In germline, CDR1 is MDHEN, CDR2 SYDVKM. The CDR3 protein is CASAADRVQPQHF. In DNA, the CDR3 is TGTGCCAGCGCTGCGGATCGGGTACAGCCCCAGCATTTT.

The gene calls are TRBV27 and TRBJ2-7; 8 bases are shared with TRBD1. V shed 2 bases and J 2 bases; nucleotides not matched to a gene: 5. The CDR3 consists of 15 residues. Germline V gene data show CDR1 as MNHEY and CDR2 as SMNVEV (reference sequence). DNA of the CDR3: TGTGCCAGCAGTTTACAGGGGGCGCGGGCCTACGAGCAGTACTTC. Translating it yields CASSLQGARAYEQYF.

V and J are TRBV9 and TRBJ2-1; D may be TRBD2 (6 bases). Trimming pared 6 bases from V and 9 bases from J, leaving 19 bases between. The CDR3 spans 14 residues. Germline CDR1 is SGDLS and CDR2 is YYNGEE. CDR3 amino acids: CASTVGGSGGEQFF. CDR3 nucleotide sequence: TGTGCCAGCACAGTGGGAGGCTCTGGTGGTGAGCAGTTCTTC.

This clone was observed once. The rearrangement uses TRBV30 and TRBJ2-1; 13 bases are a match to TRBD2. The CDR3 consists of 16 residues. V lost 4 bases to trimming and J lost 6 bases; unmatched junction nucleotides: 9. Per germline, CDR1 GTSNPN and CDR2 SVGIG (reference sequence). The chain's CDR3 is CAWNSGLAGAGNEQFF. In nucleotides, the CDR3 is TGTGCCTGGAATTCCGGACTAGCGGGAGCGGGCAATGAGCAGTTCTTC.

The rearrangement uses TRBV2 and TRBJ1-1; D is uncertain. Germline CDR1 SNHLY, CDR2 FYNNEI. The CDR3 runs 13 residues. With 6 bases removed from V and 1 base from J, the gap between germline ends came to 9 bases. The CDR3 DNA reads TGTGCCAGCAGCCCAGGTCGGAACACTGAAGCTTTCTTT. Amino acid sequence: CASSPGRNTEAFF.

The CDR3 loop is CASMAGQFF. The DNA of the CDR3 is TGTGCCAGTATGGCGGGACAGTTCTTC. The chain employs TRBV7-2 and TRBJ2-1, with D tentatively TRBD2 (6 bases). The CDR3 extends over 9 amino acids. The V gene lost 9 bases and the J gene lost 13 bases, with 10 bases spanning the gap. Germline V gene sequence: CDR1 SGHTA, CDR2 FQGNSA. The complete variable domain, with remaining parts taken from reference TRBV7-2 and TRBJ2-1, reads GAGVSQSPSNKVTEKGKDVELRCDPISGHTALYWYRQSLGQGLEFLIYFQGNSAPDKSGLPSDRFSAERTGGSVSTLTIQRTQQEDSAVYLCASMAGQFFGPGTRLTVL.

The J gene is TRBJ1-1, the V gene TRBV5-1, with TRBD1 identical over 8 bases. The ends lost 2 bases at V and 8 bases at J; junction bases unmatched: 2. Germline CDR1 reads SGHRS; CDR2 reads YFSETQ. There are 12 residues in the CDR3. The CDR3 DNA is TGCGCCAGCAGCTTTCAGGGGGCCGAAGCTTTCTTT. Protein product: CASSFQGAEAFF.

The V call is TRBV6-6, the J call TRBJ1-5; D not certain. V was trimmed by 7 bases and J by 1 base, leaving 14 bases between them. CDR3 length: 15 amino acids. Germline values: CDR1 MNHNY, CDR2 SVGAGI (reference sequence). For the CDR3, the DNA is TGTGCCAGCACCAACGGGGTAGAGAGCAATCAGCCCCAGCATTTT. This sequence encodes CASTNGVESNQPQHF.

CDR3 in amino acids: CASSPPTEANEKLFF. CDR3 DNA: TGTGCCAGCTCACCTCCCACTGAGGCTAATGAAAAACTGTTTTTT. The V gene is TRBV18, the J gene TRBJ1-4; no clear D gene. Germline assignment: CDR1 KGHSH and CDR2 LQKENI. The CDR3 covers 15 residues. Trimming removed 3 bases from V and 3 bases from J, with 11 bases in between.

This chain joins TRBV19 and TRBJ2-7; the D is unclear. CDR1 is LNHDA and CDR2 is SQIVND in the germline V gene (reference sequence). The CDR3 length is 11 residues. V gave up 5 bases and J gave up 2 bases, with 4 bases separating them. The CDR3 region has the DNA TGTGCCAGTAGTGCGCCCTACGAGCAGTACTTC. It specifies CASSAPYEQYF. Full variable domain (missing parts from reference TRBV19 and TRBJ2-7): DGGITQSPKYLFRKEGQNVTLSCEQNLNHDAMYWYRQDPGQGLRLIYYSQIVNDFQKGDIAEGYSVSREKKESFPLTVTSAQKNPTAFYLCASSAPYEQYFGPGTRLTVT.

The V call is TRBV10-3, the J call TRBJ2-3, with D unclear. With 0 bases removed from V and 3 bases from J, the gap between germline ends came to 4 bases. The CDR3 spans 13 residues. CDR1 ENHRY and CDR2 SYGVKD come from the germline V gene. CDR3 sequence: CAISESTTDTQYF. The CDR3 DNA is TGTGCCATCAGTGAGTCTACTACAGATACGCAGTATTTT.

For the CDR3, the DNA is TGCAGCGGAACAGGGCCCTTGAACACTGAAGCTTTCTTT. It translates to CSGTGPLNTEAFF. The rearrangement links TRBV29-1 to TRBJ1-1; D is possibly TRBD1 (6 bases). This CDR3 contains 13 residues. CDR1 is SQVTM, CDR2 ANQGSEA, per germline. V dropped 7 bases and J dropped 0 bases, with 12 bases sitting between them.

The genes are TRBV4-3 and TRBJ2-7, with a weak D call TRBD1 (5 bases). The CDR3 is made up of 13 amino acids. Germline CDR1 LGHNA, CDR2 YSLEER. V lost 0 bases and J 4 bases, leaving 7 bases between the germline ends. The CDR3, as DNA: TGCGCCAGCAGCCAAGAGCAGGGTTACGAGCAGTACTTC. This gives the protein CASSQEQGYEQYF.

This clone was observed a handful of times. The chain couples TRBV6-5 to TRBJ2-7; 11 bases fit TRBD2. CDR1 and CDR2 from the germline V gene are MNHEY and SVGAGI. V lost 5 bases, J lost 1 base, and 1 base stayed unmatched. The CDR3 runs to 14 residues. The CDR3 sequence is CASSVAGGSYEQYF. The CDR3 nucleotides read TGTGCCAGCAGTGTAGCGGGAGGGTCCTACGAGCAGTACTTC.

This clone was recorded only once. The genes are TRBV7-9 and TRBJ2-3; 13 positions match TRBD2. Trimming removed 3 bases from V and 6 bases from J; junction bases left unmatched: 9. This CDR3 has 17 amino acids. Germline V gene sequence: CDR1 SEHNR, CDR2 FQNEAQ (reference sequence). This CDR3 is CASSFGQLAGGKDTQYF. DNA for the CDR3: TGTGCCAGCAGCTTTGGCCAACTAGCGGGAGGGAAGGATACGCAGTATTTT.

The chain has TRBV9 and TRBJ2-1; the match to TRBD2 covers 10 bases. This CDR3 has 14 residues. V shed 3 bases, J shed 10 bases, and the junction held 7 bases outside the gene matches. The V gene's germline CDR1 is SGDLS and CDR2 YYNGEE. DNA of the CDR3: TGTGCCAGCAGCGCTGAGGTACTAGCGGGAGAGCAGTTCTTC. Translation gives CASSAEVLAGEQFF.

This chain links TRBV27 with TRBJ1-2, with D perhaps TRBD1 (6 bases). V lost 5 bases to trimming and J lost 3 bases, with 16 bases between them. Germline V gene data show CDR1 as MNHEY and CDR2 as SMNVEV (reference sequence). This CDR3 comprises 15 residues. CDR3 region: CASSPWTAPHYGYTF. For the CDR3, the DNA is TGTGCCAGCAGTCCCTGGACAGCCCCCCACTATGGCTACACCTTC.

This clone showed up just a few times. The rearrangement links TRBV18 to TRBJ2-7, with a possible D match to TRBD1 (5 bases). The CDR3 runs 16 residues. CDR1 and CDR2 (germline): KGHSH, LQKENI. V shed 0 bases and J shed 3 bases, with 15 bases lying between them. The CDR3: CASSPPSAGSFYEQYF. In DNA form, the CDR3 reads TGTGCCAGCTCACCACCATCGGCAGGGTCGTTCTACGAGCAGTACTTC. Full variable domain (rest looked up from reference TRBV18 and TRBJ2-7): NAGVMQNPRHLVRRRGQEARLRCSPMKGHSHVYWYRQLPEEGLKFMVYLQKENIIDESGMPKERFSAEFPKEGPSILRIQQVVRGDSAAYFCASSPPSAGSFYEQYFGPGTRLTVT.

The V call is TRBV7-9, the J call TRBJ1-4, with 9 bases aligning to TRBD1. Trimming at V came to 0 bases and at J to 14 bases, leaving 1 base not matched to a gene. The CDR3 extends over 12 amino acids. Germline V gene data show CDR1 as SEHNR and CDR2 as FQNEAQ (reference sequence). CDR3 sequence (DNA): TGTGCCAGCAGCTTAGCTGACAGGGGGCTGTTTTTT. The encoded protein is CASSLADRGLFF.

V usage is TRBV18 and J usage is TRBJ1-5, with 7 bases lining up with TRBD1. V was pared by 3 bases and J by 6 bases, with 8 bases of the junction left unmatched. There are 15 residues in the CDR3. Germline CDR1 and CDR2: KGHSH and LQKENI. In DNA form, the CDR3 reads TGTGCCAGCTCACCCGGGCAGGGGGTAGGTCAGCCCCAGCATTTT. Translation gives CASSPGQGVGQPQHF.

This clone came up a few times. The gene calls are TRBV28 and TRBJ1-1; 7 positions agree with TRBD1. From germline, CDR1 is MDHEN and CDR2 SYDVKM. J lost 4 bases, V lost 7 bases, and 6 bases had no gene match. This CDR3 comprises 13 residues. This CDR3 is CASTLTGVTEAFF. The CDR3, as DNA: TGTGCCAGCACCTTAACAGGGGTCACTGAAGCTTTCTTT.

The chain joins TRBV6-5 to TRBJ2-2; 9 bases fit TRBD2. The germline gives CDR1 MNHEY, CDR2 SVGAGI. CDR3 length: 15 amino acids. V dropped 4 bases and J dropped 7; count of bases not matched to a gene: 7. In DNA, the CDR3 is TGTGCCAGCAGTTTTATAGCGGGAGAGCGCGGGGAGCTGTTTTTT. Translation: CASSFIAGERGELFF.

V is TRBV7-2 and J is TRBJ2-2, with D unresolved. The germline V and J ends were trimmed by 5 bases and 2 bases, with 9 bases remaining between them. The CDR3 extends over 14 amino acids. Germline CDR1 SGHTA, CDR2 FQGNSA. The CDR3 bases are TGTGCCAGCAGCGCCTATCTTAACACCGGGGAGCTGTTTTTT. Translated, it gives CASSAYLNTGELFF.

The chain couples TRBV10-3 to TRBJ1-4; D unresolved. Germline V gene data show CDR1 as ENHRY and CDR2 as SYGVKD. CDR3 length: 13 residues. The V and J ends lost 0 bases and 8 bases respectively, with 7 bases between them. The DNA of the CDR3 is TGTGCCATCAGTGAGTCTGCCAGGGAAAAACTGTTTTTT. Protein product: CAISESAREKLFF.